Below, 21 T cell receptor beta chains from the same sample are listed, as sequenced in a study of cytomegalovirus exposure and HLA in healthy donors. The PCR ran on 60 Vbeta and 13 Jbeta primers. The assay was immunoSEQ multiplex PCR, and TCRdb's table has in-frame clones only and misses some. This sample's clone table lists around 75,000 clones. Sequencing was carried out using PBMCs. The source is a man aged 35 to 55 in good health and CMV-seronegative.

The chain uses TRBV2 and TRBJ1-5; D call uncertain. The CDR3 is 15 residues long. The ends were cut back, 3 bases at V and 0 bases at J, with 9 bases in the middle. Germline-derived CDR1 and CDR2 are SNHLY and FYNNEI. CDR3 protein: CASSDLKASNQPQHF. The DNA of the CDR3 is TGTGCCAGCAGTGATTTGAAAGCTAGCAATCAGCCCCAGCATTTT.

The V call is TRBV6-6, the J call TRBJ2-1; TRBD2 matches 7 bases. The V gene end was trimmed by 7 bases and the J gene end by 4 bases; junction bases not matched to a gene: 4. The CDR3 consists of 13 residues. Germline-derived CDR1 and CDR2 are MNHNY and SVGAGI (reference sequence). The CDR3 coding sequence is TGTGCCAGCAATACGCGGGGGTACAATGAGCAGTTCTTC. Translation gives CASNTRGYNEQFF.

V is TRBV5-1 and J is TRBJ2-7; 16 nucleotides align to TRBD2. J gave up 9 bases and V 4 bases, and 16 bases lay outside the gene matches. CDR3 length: 18 residues. CDR1 and CDR2 (germline): SGHRS, YFSETQ. CDR3 amino acids: CASSQGLAGGPSVSGQYF. The CDR3 region has the DNA TGCGCCAGCAGCCAGGGACTAGCGGGGGGGCCTTCGGTCTCGGGGCAGTACTTC.

V is TRBV7-2 and J is TRBJ2-1; 9 nucleotides line up with TRBD2. Looked up from germline, CDR1 is SGHTA and CDR2 is FQGNSA. Trimming cost V 1 base and J 9 bases; bases outside gene matches: 7. This CDR3 region has 15 residues. As DNA, the CDR3 is TGTGCCAGCAGCTTAGGATCTAGCGGGGCTGGTGAGCAGTTCTTC. Protein product: CASSLGSSGAGEQFF. Based on the CDR3 plus reference TRBV7-2 and TRBJ2-1, the full variable domain is GAGVSQSPSNKVTEKGKDVELRCDPISGHTALYWYRQSLGQGLEFLIYFQGNSAPDKSGLPSDRFSAERTGGSVSTLTIQRTQQEDSAVYLCASSLGSSGAGEQFFGPGTRLTVL.

The J gene is TRBJ1-5, the V gene TRBV28; D is perhaps TRBD1 (6 bases). V dropped 7 bases and J dropped 14 bases, with 24 bases sitting between them. The CDR3 totals 14 residues. Germline V gene lookup returns CDR1 MDHEN and CDR2 SYDVKM. The DNA for the CDR3 is TGTGCCAGCAATCCCTCGGGTGCTGGGGGGGCAAAGCATTTT. This translates into CASNPSGAGGAKHF.

V is TRBV7-9 and J is TRBJ2-5; 9 nucleotides agree with TRBD2. Trimming at V came to 5 bases and at J to 6 bases, leaving 7 bases not matched to a gene. The CDR3 sequence is 14 residues long. Germline V gene sequence: CDR1 SEHNR, CDR2 FQNEAQ (reference sequence). The DNA for the CDR3 is TGTGCCAGCAGCCGAGGCGGGGGGGTCCAGACCCAGTACTTC. This translates into CASSRGGGVQTQYF.

CDR3 sequence reads: CASSLALAGVFNEQFF. The CDR3 region has the DNA TGTGCCAGCAGCTTGGCTCTAGCGGGAGTTTTCAATGAGCAGTTCTTC. The chain carries TRBV5-6 and TRBJ2-1; TRBD2 matches at 10 bases. The germline CDR1 and CDR2 sequences are SGHDT and YYEEEE. The V gene end was trimmed by 0 bases and the J gene end by 6 bases; junction bases not matched to a gene: 6. The CDR3 spans 16 residues.

The chain recombines TRBV6-1 with TRBJ2-3; D is perhaps TRBD1 (6 bases). The CDR3 contains 13 residues. The germline V gene encodes CDR1 MNHNS and CDR2 SASEGT. With 7 bases removed from V and 7 bases from J, the gap between germline ends came to 15 bases. Here the CDR3 DNA reads TGTGCCAGCACCAATAGGGGGTCTCATACGCAGTATTTT. Translation gives CASTNRGSHTQYF.

The gene calls are TRBV21-1 and TRBJ2-1; TRBD2 is the table's D call, not checked against the DNA. TRBV21-1 is flagged as a pseudogene. This CDR3 is built from 17 residues. CDR3 sequence (DNA): TGTGCCAGCAGCAAAGAGGCAGGACTCGTTACTCTCAATGAGCAGTTCTTC. This translates into CASSKEAGLVTLNEQFF.

This sequence joins TRBV20-1 and TRBJ2-5; D perhaps matches TRBD1 (5 bases). This CDR3 is 11 amino acids long. Germline V gives CDR1 DFQATT, CDR2 SNEGSKA (reference sequence). V lost 5 bases and J lost 7, with 11 bases in between. The CDR3 protein is CSAGARATQYF. The DNA for the CDR3 is TGCAGTGCTGGGGCTAGGGCGACCCAGTACTTC.

This chain's CDR3 is CASSLIGRAQGGQQFF. CDR3 DNA: TGTGCCAGCAGTTTAATTGGCAGGGCCCAGGGAGGACAGCAGTTCTTC. The chain couples TRBV28 to TRBJ2-1; perhaps TRBD2 as D (6 bases). CDR1 and CDR2 (germline): MDHEN, SYDVKM. Trimming stripped 2 bases from V and 11 bases from J, with 22 bases between. This CDR3 has 16 residues.

V gene TRBV7-2 combines with J gene TRBJ2-1, with a tentative D call TRBD2 (6 bases). Germline CDR1 SGHTA, CDR2 FQGNSA. The CDR3 totals 15 residues. Trimming took 1 base from V and 5 from J, leaving 12 bases between them. Here the CDR3 reads CASSLGTTAHNEQFF. The DNA of the CDR3 is TGTGCCAGCAGCTTAGGGACTACCGCCCACAATGAGCAGTTCTTC.

A note on this clone: Other DNA sequences in the sample encode the same CDR3. The gene calls are TRBV6-5 and TRBJ2-7; the match to TRBD1 covers 8 bases. The CDR3 spans 14 residues. The junction had 3 bases not matched to a gene; V was cut back by 3 bases and J by 2 bases. CDR1 MNHEY and CDR2 SVGAGI come from the germline V gene. Here the CDR3 DNA reads TGTGCCAGCAGTTATGACAGGGGACCCTACGAGCAGTACTTC. This encodes CASSYDRGPYEQYF.

CDR3 sequence reads: CASRAGTESWNEKLFF. The CDR3 DNA reads as TGTGCCAGCAGGGCCGGGACAGAGAGTTGGAATGAAAAACTGTTTTTT. The chain carries TRBV27 and TRBJ1-4; 7 nucleotides line up with TRBD1. The J segment lost 5 bases and the V segment lost 6 bases, leaving 12 bases of the junction unmatched. The CDR3 runs to 16 residues. The germline V gene has CDR1 MNHEY and CDR2 SMNVEV (reference sequence). Variable domain in full (rest from reference TRBV27 and TRBJ1-4): EAQVTQNPRYLITVTGKKLTVTCSQNMNHEYMSWYRQDPGLGLRQIYYSMNVEVTDKGDVPEGYKVSRKEKRNFPLILESPSPNQTSLYFCASRAGTESWNEKLFFGSGTQLSVL.

This chain connects TRBV7-9 to TRBJ2-1; 10 bases map to TRBD2. The germline gives CDR1 SEHNR, CDR2 FQNEAQ (reference sequence). The CDR3 runs to 16 residues. The junction had 11 bases not matched to a gene; V was cut back by 6 bases and J by 6 bases. This CDR3 reads CASREPGTSVSNEQFF. Here the CDR3 DNA reads TGTGCCAGCAGGGAACCCGGGACTAGCGTCTCCAATGAGCAGTTCTTC.

V usage is TRBV6-1 and J usage is TRBJ2-3; TRBD2 matches 9 bases. Germline V gene lookup returns CDR1 MNHNS and CDR2 SASEGT. The CDR3 has 16 amino acids. The J segment lost 5 bases and the V segment lost 4 bases, leaving 10 bases of the junction unmatched. CDR3 in DNA: TGTGCCAGCAGTGGATCGGCTAGCGGGGACCTAGATACGCAGTATTTT. It specifies CASSGSASGDLDTQYF.

V usage is TRBV10-1 and J usage is TRBJ2-3, with 7 nucleotides matching TRBD1. Trimming removed 3 bases from V and 2 bases from J; junction bases left unmatched: 5. Germline CDR1 is WNHNN and CDR2 is SYGVQD (reference sequence). The CDR3 is made up of 15 amino acids. DNA for the CDR3: TGCGCCAGCAGTGATGGACAGGCATACACAGATACGCAGTATTTT. Translating it yields CASSDGQAYTDTQYF.

The chain couples TRBV18 to TRBJ1-4; 11 bases are shared with TRBD1. The CDR3 has 16 residues. With 1 base clipped from V and 7 bases from J, the junction kept 5 bases outside the gene matches. Germline V gives CDR1 KGHSH, CDR2 LQKENI. The CDR3 reads CASSPRGQGASEKLFF. The CDR3 DNA follows: TGTGCCAGCTCACCACGCGGACAGGGGGCCAGTGAAAAACTGTTTTTT.

The chain combines TRBV7-9 with TRBJ2-1; TRBD1 matches 8 bases. CDR1 SEHNR and CDR2 FQNEAQ come from the germline V gene (reference sequence). There are 14 residues in the CDR3. J was trimmed by 8 bases and V by 5 bases; bases with no gene match: 8. The CDR3 nucleotides read TGTGCCAGCAGCCCGCGGACAGGGCATTATGAGCAGTTCTTC. It yields the protein CASSPRTGHYEQFF.

V usage is TRBV5-1 and J usage is TRBJ2-1; D is unclear. Trimming removed 4 bases at V and 5 bases at J, with 10 bases between. The CDR3 is 13 amino acids. Looked up from germline, CDR1 is SGHRS and CDR2 is YFSETQ. CDR3 bases: TGCGCCAGCAGCCCTATGATGAACAATGAGCAGTTCTTC. Its protein is CASSPMMNNEQFF. The full variable domain, its missing parts supplied by reference TRBV5-1 and TRBJ2-1, is KAGVTQTPRYLIKTRGQQVTLSCSPISGHRSVSWYQQTPGQGLQFLFEYFSETQRNKGNFPGRFSGRQFSNSRSEMNVSTLELGDSALYLCASSPMMNNEQFFGPGTRLTVL.

The chain recombines TRBV5-1 with TRBJ2-7; TRBD1 matches at 11 bases. This CDR3 is built from 17 residues. Looked up from germline, CDR1 is SGHRS and CDR2 is YFSETQ. V shed 1 base, J shed 2 bases, and the junction held 8 bases outside the gene matches. In DNA form, the CDR3 reads TGCGCCAGCAGCTTGTACGGACAGGGGGCCGAAGCCTACGAGCAGTACTTC. This gives the protein CASSLYGQGAEAYEQYF.